The TCR beta chain described here comes from a study of T-cell reconstitution after alpha-beta-depleted transplantation in children. A TCRbeta library incorporating unique molecular identifiers was prepared. TCRdb processed the PCR reads anew with MiXCR; each CDR3 protein has one entry. The data show some 590,000 distinct CDR3 sequences, roughly a tenth seen once. The length of the CDR3 is 12 residues. Germline V lookup: CDR1 SQVTM, CDR2 ANQGSEA. Trimming cost V 4 bases and J 6 bases, with 11 bases left between them. This clonotype was seen a handful of times. The sequence came from a human donor who donated a stem cell graft to a child with acute myeloid leukemia. The sequenced sample was PBMCs from the stem cell graft donor, obtained from the stem cell graft. This chain connects TRBV29-1 to TRBJ2-3; the D gene could be TRBD1 or TRBD2 (5 bases each). CDR3 residues: CSVGDLPDTQYF. Written as DNA, the CDR3 is TGCAGCGTTGGGGACCTCCCGGATACGCAGTATTTT.